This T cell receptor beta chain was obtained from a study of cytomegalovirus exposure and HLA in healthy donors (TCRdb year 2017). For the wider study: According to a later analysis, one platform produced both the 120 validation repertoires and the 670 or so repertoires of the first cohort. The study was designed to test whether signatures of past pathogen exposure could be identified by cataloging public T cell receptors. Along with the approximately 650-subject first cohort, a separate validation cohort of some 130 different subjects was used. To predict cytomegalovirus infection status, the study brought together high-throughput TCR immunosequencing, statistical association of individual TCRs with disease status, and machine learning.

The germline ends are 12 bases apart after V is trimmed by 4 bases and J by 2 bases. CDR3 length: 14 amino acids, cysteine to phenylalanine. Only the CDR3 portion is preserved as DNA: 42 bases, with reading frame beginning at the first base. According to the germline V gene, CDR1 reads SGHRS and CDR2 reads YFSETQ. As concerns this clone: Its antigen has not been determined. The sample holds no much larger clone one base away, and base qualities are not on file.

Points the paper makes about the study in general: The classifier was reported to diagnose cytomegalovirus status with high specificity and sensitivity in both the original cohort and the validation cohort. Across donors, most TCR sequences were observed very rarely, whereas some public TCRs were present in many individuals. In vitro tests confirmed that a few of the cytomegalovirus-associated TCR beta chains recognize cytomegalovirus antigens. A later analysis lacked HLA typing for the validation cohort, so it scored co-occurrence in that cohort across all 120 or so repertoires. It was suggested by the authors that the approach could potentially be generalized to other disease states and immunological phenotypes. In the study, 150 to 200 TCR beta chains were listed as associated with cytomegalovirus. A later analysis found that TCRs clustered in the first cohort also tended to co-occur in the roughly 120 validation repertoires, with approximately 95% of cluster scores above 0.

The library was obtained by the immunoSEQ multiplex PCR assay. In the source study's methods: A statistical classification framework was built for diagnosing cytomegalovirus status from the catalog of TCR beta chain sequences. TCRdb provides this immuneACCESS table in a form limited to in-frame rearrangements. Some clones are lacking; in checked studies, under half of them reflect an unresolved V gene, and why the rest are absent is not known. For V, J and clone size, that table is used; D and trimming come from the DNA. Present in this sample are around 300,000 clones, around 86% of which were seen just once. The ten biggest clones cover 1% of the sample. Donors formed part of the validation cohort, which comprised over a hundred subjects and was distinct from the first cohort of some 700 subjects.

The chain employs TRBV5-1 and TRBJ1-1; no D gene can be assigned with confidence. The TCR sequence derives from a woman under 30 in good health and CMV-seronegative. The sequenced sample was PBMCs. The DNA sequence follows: TGCGCCAGCAGCGTTCGGACGGGAAACACTGAAGCTTTCTTT. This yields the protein CASSVRTGNTEAFF.